The 30 T cell receptor beta chains below were found in one sample sequenced in a study of cytomegalovirus exposure and HLA in healthy donors. A multiplex PCR was run with 60 Vbeta primers and 13 Jbeta primers. The protocol was immunoSEQ multiplex PCR, while the TCRdb copy is restricted to in-frame clones and leaves out a portion. The sample has over 150,000 clones; roughly 77% are singletons. Sequences were obtained from PBMCs. These receptors were collected from a man aged 25 to 45 in good health and CMV-seropositive.

The chain employs TRBV30 and TRBJ2-1, with 9 bases identical to TRBD1. The length of the CDR3 is 14 residues. V trimming: 2 bases; J trimming: 14 bases; junction bases outside the gene matches: 13. The germline gives CDR1 GTSNPN, CDR2 SVGIG (reference sequence). Written as DNA, the CDR3 is TGTGCCTGGAGTCCACTCCCCGGGACAGGGAGAAAGTTCTTC. Its protein product is CAWSPLPGTGRKFF. The full variable domain, its missing parts supplied by reference TRBV30 and TRBJ2-1, is SQTIHQWPATLVQPVGSPLSLECTVEGTSNPNLYWYRQAAGRGLQLLFYSVGIGQISSEVPQNLSASRPQDRQFILSSKKLLLSDSGFYLCAWSPLPGTGRKFFGPGTRLTVL.

The V call is TRBV7-3, the J call TRBJ2-1; weak D call: TRBD2 (5 bases). This CDR3 is 15 amino acids long. CDR1 is SGHTA, CDR2 FQGTGA, per germline. V was shortened by 8 bases and J by 6 bases, with 20 bases between the two germline ends. DNA of the CDR3: TGTGCCAGCGGACGGAGCGCGGGTCTGGTCAATGAGCAGTTCTTC. Amino acids: CASGRSAGLVNEQFF.

The chain is built from TRBV7-3 and TRBJ2-7, with 14 bases lining up with TRBD2. Per germline, CDR1 SGHTA and CDR2 FQGTGA. V lost 2 bases to trimming and J lost 6 bases; unmatched junction nucleotides: 9. The CDR3 loop spans 17 amino acids. The CDR3 loop is CASSLLATSGGVGEQYF. CDR3 in DNA: TGTGCCAGCAGCTTATTAGCGACTAGCGGGGGGGTCGGCGAGCAGTACTTC.

V and J are TRBV7-6 and TRBJ2-7; TRBD2 matches 13 bases. Germline V lookup: CDR1 SGHVS, CDR2 FNYEAQ. CDR3 length equals 15 residues. The junction had 2 bases not matched to a gene; V was cut back by 4 bases and J by 2 bases. The DNA of the CDR3 is TGTGCCAGCAGCTCTGGGACTAGCGGGACCTACGAGCAGTACTTC. Its translation is CASSSGTSGTYEQYF.

V usage is TRBV27 and J usage is TRBJ1-1; TRBD1 is a possible D gene (5 bases). The V gene lost 1 base and the J gene lost 1 base, with 10 bases spanning the gap. The CDR3 sequence is 15 residues long. The V gene's germline CDR1 is MNHEY and CDR2 SMNVEV (reference sequence). CDR3 bases: TGTGCCAGCAGTTTATACGGCAGGGAGAACACTGAAGCTTTCTTT. This sequence encodes CASSLYGRENTEAFF.

The rearrangement joins TRBV6-5 to TRBJ2-3; unclear D gene. The V end lost 8 bases, the J end lost 2 bases, and 11 bases lay between the germline ends. The CDR3 has 13 residues. CDR1 MNHEY and CDR2 SVGAGI come from the germline V gene. The CDR3 DNA follows: TGTGCCAGCCGGAGCCTAATCACAGATACGCAGTATTTT. Protein: CASRSLITDTQYF.

This chain connects TRBV14 to TRBJ2-5; tentatively, D is TRBD1 (5 bases). Between the trimmed V and J ends, which lost 0 bases and 5 bases, there was a span of 10 bases. Germline loops: CDR1 SGHDN, CDR2 FVKESK. The CDR3 has 14 amino acids. Written as DNA, the CDR3 is TGTGCCAGCAGCCAAGACAGGGAAATGGAGACCCAGTACTTC. This codes for CASSQDREMETQYF.

The V gene is TRBV7-9, the J gene TRBJ2-7; maybe TRBD2 (6 bases). The CDR3 length is 13 residues. Germline-derived CDR1 and CDR2 are SEHNR and FQNEAQ (reference sequence). V gave up 5 bases and J gave up 3 bases, with 11 bases separating them. CDR3 amino acids: CASSLRGGYEQYF. The CDR3 DNA reads TGTGCCAGCAGCCTGCGGGGCGGCTACGAGCAGTACTTC.

V and J are TRBV28 and TRBJ2-7, with D unclear. This CDR3 is 13 amino acids long. Germline assignment: CDR1 MDHEN and CDR2 SYDVKM. V gave up 6 bases and J gave up 6 bases, with 15 bases separating them. CDR3 sequence: CASREFDWSEQYF. The CDR3 DNA reads TGTGCCAGCAGAGAATTCGACTGGAGCGAGCAGTACTTC.

V is TRBV7-2 and J is TRBJ2-1; D may be TRBD2 (6 bases). V lost 5 bases and J lost 6, with 14 bases in between. The CDR3 covers 14 residues. Germline CDR1 reads SGHTA; CDR2 reads FQGNSA. The CDR3 sequence: CASSQGLHLNEQFF. CDR3 in DNA: TGTGCCAGCAGCCAGGGACTCCACCTCAATGAGCAGTTCTTC.

V is TRBV6-1 and J is TRBJ2-7, with a possible D match to TRBD1 (6 bases). V lost 6 bases, J lost 0 bases, and 15 bases lay in between. The CDR3 is 15 amino acids. Germline assignment: CDR1 MNHNS and CDR2 SASEGT. As DNA, the CDR3 is TGTGCCAGCAGAACCTACCGGGACACCTCCTACGAGCAGTACTTC. Amino acid sequence: CASRTYRDTSYEQYF.

The genes are TRBV6-5 and TRBJ2-7, with 8 bases fitting TRBD1. Germline-derived CDR1 and CDR2 are MNHEY and SVGAGI. Losses at the gene ends were 8 bases for V and 3 bases for J; bases not matched to a gene: 9. The CDR3 is 14 residues long. The DNA of the CDR3 is TGTGCCAGCGTAGATGGGACAGGACGCTACGAGCAGTACTTC. This encodes CASVDGTGRYEQYF.

The V gene is TRBV18, the J gene TRBJ2-3; D unclear. Between the trimmed V and J ends, which lost 3 bases and 5 bases, there was a span of 6 bases. This CDR3 contains 12 residues. From germline, CDR1 is KGHSH and CDR2 LQKENI. This chain's CDR3 is CASSPQEDTQYF. CDR3 DNA: TGTGCCAGCTCACCCCAGGAAGATACGCAGTATTTT.

V gene TRBV6-6 combines with J gene TRBJ2-7; possible D gene TRBD1, 5 bases. CDR1 is MNHNY and CDR2 is SVGAGI in the germline V gene (reference sequence). V lost 5 bases and J lost 0, with 11 bases in between. The CDR3 covers 14 residues. The CDR3 bases are TGTGCCAGCAGTGACAGTTACTCCTCCTACGAGCAGTACTTC. This translates into CASSDSYSSYEQYF.

The chain joins TRBV10-3 to TRBJ2-7; the D gene is possibly TRBD2 (6 bases). The germline gives CDR1 ENHRY, CDR2 SYGVKD. Trimming cost V 4 bases and J 7 bases, with 14 bases left between them. CDR3 length equals 13 residues. The CDR3 bases are TGTGCCATCAGTGCTAACGGGAGTGGGGAGCAGTACTTC. It codes for CAISANGSGEQYF.

CDR3 loop: CASSVQHEQYF. The DNA for the CDR3 is TGTGCCAGCAGTGTACAGCACGAGCAGTACTTC. This chain joins TRBV2 and TRBJ2-7; D call uncertain. The V gene lost 4 bases and the J gene lost 5 bases, with 6 bases spanning the gap. The CDR3 has 11 residues. Germline V gene data show CDR1 as SNHLY and CDR2 as FYNNEI.

The rearrangement uses TRBV30 and TRBJ2-5; perhaps TRBD1 as D (6 bases). The DNA end is more similar to TRBJ2-7, so the J call may be wrong. CDR3 length: 14 amino acids. Germline values: CDR1 GTSNPN, CDR2 SVGIG (reference sequence). The CDR3, as DNA: TGTGCCTGGAGCTACACAGGGAGCTCCTACGAGCAGTACTTC. It codes for CAWSYTGSSYEQYF.

The chain combines TRBV28 with TRBJ1-2, with 8 bases that match TRBD1. This CDR3 has 14 residues. Trimming removed 6 bases from V and 4 bases from J; junction bases left unmatched: 7. CDR1 and CDR2 from the germline V gene are MDHEN and SYDVKM. The CDR3 reads CASRSGTGIYGYTF. The CDR3 DNA reads TGTGCCAGCAGGAGCGGGACAGGCATCTATGGCTACACCTTC.

The rearrangement joins TRBV30 to TRBJ1-4, with 10 bases matching TRBD1. After removal of 3 bases from V and 7 bases from J, the junction contained 2 bases not matched to a gene. The CDR3 is made up of 13 amino acids. CDR1 is GTSNPN and CDR2 is SVGIG in the germline V gene (reference sequence). As DNA, the CDR3 is TGTGCCTGGAGGGGACAGGGGCCTGAAAAACTGTTTTTT. Its protein is CAWRGQGPEKLFF.

The chain is built from TRBV12-5 and TRBJ2-5, with TRBD2 matching over 9 bases. Germline values: CDR1 LGHNT, CDR2 FRNRAP. The CDR3 totals 18 residues. Losses at the gene ends were 4 bases for V and 3 bases for J; bases not matched to a gene: 15. In nucleotides, the CDR3 is TGTGCTAGTGGTTGGCAGGGGCTAGCGGGGATACGAAAAGAGACCCAGTACTTC. Translation gives CASGWQGLAGIRKETQYF.

A note on this clone: The junction departs from germline at one end; a sequencing error may be responsible. Other DNA sequences of this sample code for an identical CDR3. The chain has TRBV7-9 and TRBJ1-1; D gene uncertain. CDR3 length: 12 amino acids. CDR1 and CDR2 (germline): SEHNR, FQNEAQ (reference sequence). The CDR3 sequence is CASSPQDTEAFF. The CDR3 DNA is TGTGCCAGCAGCCCCCAAGACACCGAAGCTTTCTTT.

The V gene is TRBV28, the J gene TRBJ1-1; D unresolved. CDR1 and CDR2 (germline): MDHEN, SYDVKM. The CDR3 spans 13 residues. Trimming removed 3 bases from V and 5 bases from J, with 10 bases in between. The CDR3 DNA reads TGTGCCAGCAGTTTGAGGGTACGGACTGAAGCTTTCTTT. It specifies CASSLRVRTEAFF.

The gene calls are TRBV7-2 and TRBJ2-5; the D gene is possibly TRBD2 (5 bases). The ends were cut back, 5 bases at V and 2 bases at J, with 12 bases in the middle. The CDR3 extends over 14 amino acids. Germline CDR1 and CDR2: SGHTA and FQGNSA. The CDR3 here is CASSIWPGQETQYF. CDR3 in DNA: TGTGCCAGCAGCATCTGGCCGGGGCAAGAGACCCAGTACTTC.

The J gene is TRBJ2-5, the V gene TRBV18, with 10 bases identical to TRBD2. Germline V gives CDR1 KGHSH, CDR2 LQKENI. This CDR3 is built from 16 residues. V was clipped by 3 bases and J by 1 base; unmatched bases: 5. The CDR3 loop reads CASSPAAGGPQETQYF. The DNA for the CDR3 is TGTGCCAGCTCACCGGCAGCGGGGGGGCCCCAAGAGACCCAGTACTTC.

A note on this clone: A read error may account for a junction end that differs from germline. The chain is built from TRBV4-3 and TRBJ2-1; D may be TRBD1 (6 bases). The CDR3 covers 15 residues. Germline CDR1 is LGHNA and CDR2 is YSLEER. Written as DNA, the CDR3 is TGCGCCAGCCGCCAGGGACACTCCTCCTACAATGAGCAGTTCTTC. This codes for CASRQGHSSYNEQFF.

Only a few counts were recorded for this clone. The chain recombines TRBV18 with TRBJ2-7; TRBD2 is a possible D gene (6 bases). Germline lookup yields CDR1 KGHSH and CDR2 LQKENI. Trimming stripped 6 bases from V and 7 bases from J, with 10 bases between. The CDR3 is 11 amino acids. The CDR3 region has the DNA TGTGCCAGCTCCTTGGAGGGGGAGCAGTACTTC. Translation gives CASSLEGEQYF.

The genes are TRBV6-5 and TRBJ1-2; TRBD1 matches 7 bases. Per the germline V gene, CDR1 is MNHEY and CDR2 is SVGAGI. J lost 6 bases, V lost 0 bases, and 7 bases had no gene match. The length of the CDR3 is 15 residues. For the CDR3, the DNA is TGTGCCAGCAGTTACTCGACAGGGCGACAGGATGGCTACACCTTC. Translated, it gives CASSYSTGRQDGYTF.

V usage is TRBV11-2 and J usage is TRBJ2-1, with TRBD2 matching 7 bases. Germline V gene lookup returns CDR1 SGHAT and CDR2 FQNNGV. V shed 3 bases and J 7 bases; nucleotides not matched to a gene: 3. The CDR3 is 13 amino acids. Here the CDR3 DNA reads TGTGCCAGCAGCTTCGCGGGAGTGAATGAGCAGTTCTTC. This translates into CASSFAGVNEQFF.

This chain connects TRBV6-5 to TRBJ2-5; D gene ambiguous. Trimming took off 6 bases at V and 0 bases at J, with 14 bases between the two ends. The CDR3 loop spans 15 amino acids. In germline, CDR1 is MNHEY, CDR2 SVGAGI. The chain's CDR3 is CASSLNMGHQETQYF. The CDR3 nucleotides read TGTGCCAGCAGCCTAAACATGGGCCACCAAGAGACCCAGTACTTC.

The chain combines TRBV5-6 with TRBJ1-1; the D is unclear. Trimming removed 0 bases from V and 4 bases from J, with 4 bases in between. CDR1 is SGHDT and CDR2 is YYEEEE in the germline V gene. This CDR3 region has 12 residues. The CDR3: CASSLVATEAFF. The CDR3 bases are TGTGCCAGCAGCTTGGTGGCCACTGAAGCTTTCTTT.